What follows are 10 T cell receptor beta chains derived from one specimen sequenced in a study of CD8 T cells in Susac syndrome. Reverse transcription of about 0.5 to 1 ug RNA used random hexamers. TCRdb fed the immunoSEQ multiplex PCR reads into MiXCR, producing one record per CDR3 protein. The data contain about 300,000 distinct CDR3 sequences, over 75% of them singletons. Material: CD8+ T cells from PBMCs. The source is a human donor with multiple sclerosis.

This clonotype appeared a few times. The chain recombines TRBV11-2 with TRBJ2-7; 7 bases align to TRBD2. The CDR3 contains 13 residues. CDR1 is SGHAT and CDR2 is FQNNGV in the germline V gene. With V trimmed by 4 bases and J by 6 bases, 6 bases remained unmatched. The CDR3 DNA is TGTGCCAGCAGCTCATCCAGGGAGGGCGAGCAGTACTTC. It translates to CASSSSREGEQYF. Full variable domain (missing parts from reference TRBV11-2 and TRBJ2-7): EAGVAQSPRYKIIEKRQSVAFWCNPISGHATLYWYQQILGQGPKLLIQFQNNGVVDDSQLPKDRFSAERLKGVDSTLKIQPAKLEDSAVYLCASSSSREGEQYFGPGTRLTVT.

The chain has TRBV27 and TRBJ2-2; TRBD1 or TRBD2 may be the D gene (5 bases each). The germline CDR1 and CDR2 sequences are MNHEY and SMNVEV (reference sequence). V was pared by 5 bases and J by 4 bases, with 11 bases between. The CDR3 has 14 amino acids. CDR3 coding DNA: TGTGCCAGCAGTCTGACTGGGGGCACCGGGGAGCTGTTTTTT. Translating gives CASSLTGGTGELFF.

V and J are TRBV5-6 and TRBJ2-1, with 12 nucleotides matching TRBD2. Trimming at V came to 4 bases and at J to 9 bases, leaving 8 bases not matched to a gene. Germline CDR1 SGHDT, CDR2 YYEEEE. The CDR3 has 15 residues. The CDR3: CASSPGLAGSSEQFF. CDR3 nucleotides: TGTGCCAGCAGCCCCGGACTAGCGGGAAGTAGTGAGCAGTTCTTC. Variable domain in full (rest from reference TRBV5-6 and TRBJ2-1): DAGVTQSPTHLIKTRGQQVTLRCSPKSGHDTVSWYQQALGQGPQFIFQYYEEEERQRGNFPDRFSGHQFPNYSSELNVNALLLGDSALYLCASSPGLAGSSEQFFGPGTRLTVL.

Note on this clonotype: An end of the junction differs from the germline gene, which may be a read error. This chain connects TRBV7-9 to TRBJ2-1, with D possibly matching TRBD2 (6 bases). The V gene's germline CDR1 is SEHNR and CDR2 FQNEAQ (reference sequence). The CDR3 extends over 14 amino acids. CDR3 DNA sequence: TGTGCCAGCAGCTTAGGGTCGGGGGTCGATGAGCTGTTCTTC. It is translated as CASSLGSGVDELFF.

As concerns this clonotype: A junction end diverges from the germline sequence, so it may reflect a read error. The chain employs TRBV7-9 and TRBJ2-1, with D possibly matching TRBD2 (5 bases). The V gene's germline CDR1 is SEHNR and CDR2 FQNEAQ (reference sequence). The CDR3 consists of 11 residues. CDR3 sequence reads: CASSCPDGECF. CDR3 DNA: TGTGCCAGCAGCTGCCCCGACGGGGAGTGCTTC. The full variable domain, completed using reference TRBV7-9 and TRBJ2-1, is DTGVSQNPRHKITKRGQNVTFRCDPISEHNRLYWYRQTLGQGPEFLTYFQNEAQLEKSRLLSDRFSAERPKGSFSTLEIQRTEQGDSAMYLCASSCPDGECFGPGTRLTVL.

The chain is built from TRBV11-2 and TRBJ1-1, with D possibly being TRBD1 (5 bases). Germline lookup yields CDR1 SGHAT and CDR2 FQNNGV. The CDR3 loop spans 15 amino acids. V gave up 0 bases and J gave up 4 bases, with 12 bases separating them. The CDR3 is CASSLDWGVGTEAFF. The DNA of the CDR3 is TGTGCCAGCAGCTTAGATTGGGGGGTGGGCACTGAAGCTTTCTTT.

This clonotype was observed once. This chain connects TRBV2 to TRBJ2-3; 9 nucleotides agree with TRBD1. Trimming took 9 bases from V and 15 from J; bases not matched to a gene: 10. CDR3 size: 11 residues. The germline gives CDR1 SNHLY, CDR2 FYNNEI. This CDR3 is CARGGGTGLYF. The CDR3 nucleotides read TGTGCCAGGGGGGGTGGGACAGGGTTATATTTT. The whole variable domain, remainder taken from reference TRBV2 and TRBJ2-3, is EPEVTQTPSHQVTQMGQEVILRCVPISNHLYFYWYRQILGQKVEFLVSFYNNEISEKSEIFDDQFSVERPDGSNFTLKIRSTKLEDSAMYFCARGGGTGLYFGPGTRLTVL.

The rearrangement uses TRBV6-2 or TRBV6-3 and TRBJ2-1; D uncertain. Deletions cut 0 bases from V and 0 bases from J, with 15 bases between. CDR3 size: 18 residues. The germline V gene encodes CDR1 MNHEY and CDR2 SVGEGT. CDR3 DNA: TGTGCCAGCAGTTACTCGATTCGAACCTTTGGCTCCTACAATGAGCAGTTCTTC. The encoded protein is CASSYSIRTFGSYNEQFF.

This chain links TRBV2 with TRBJ2-7; a weak D match, TRBD2 (6 bases). Trimming removed 3 bases from V and 3 bases from J, with 9 bases in between. This CDR3 comprises 13 residues. Looked up from germline, CDR1 is SNHLY and CDR2 is FYNNEI. The CDR3: CASSDGGYYEQYF. Here the CDR3 DNA reads TGTGCCAGCAGTGATGGGGGGTACTACGAGCAGTACTTC.

CDR3 protein: CASSATSGRERDTQYF. The CDR3 coding sequence is TGTGCCAGCAGTGCCACTAGCGGGAGGGAGCGAGATACGCAGTATTTT. This chain joins TRBV28 and TRBJ2-3; 13 nucleotides line up with TRBD2. The V gene end was trimmed by 5 bases and the J gene end by 5 bases; junction bases not matched to a gene: 7. The germline CDR1 and CDR2 sequences are MDHEN and SYDVKM. The CDR3 covers 16 residues. The whole variable domain, remainder taken from reference TRBV28 and TRBJ2-3, is DVKVTQSSRYLVKRTGEKVFLECVQDMDHENMFWYRQDPGLGLRLIYFSYDVKMKEKGDIPEGYSVSREKKERFSLILESASTNQTSMYLCASSATSGRERDTQYFGPGTRLTVL.